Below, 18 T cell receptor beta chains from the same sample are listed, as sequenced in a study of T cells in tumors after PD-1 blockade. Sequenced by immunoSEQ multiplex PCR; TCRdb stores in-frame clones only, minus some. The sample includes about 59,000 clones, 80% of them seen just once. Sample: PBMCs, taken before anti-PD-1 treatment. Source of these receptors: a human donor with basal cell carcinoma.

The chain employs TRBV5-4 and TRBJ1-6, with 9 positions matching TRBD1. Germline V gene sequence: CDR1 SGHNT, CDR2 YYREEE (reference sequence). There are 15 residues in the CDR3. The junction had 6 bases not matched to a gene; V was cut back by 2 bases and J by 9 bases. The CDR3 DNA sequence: TGTGCCAGCAGCTTTACGGGACAGGGCGCTTCACCCCTCCACTTT. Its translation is CASSFTGQGASPLHF. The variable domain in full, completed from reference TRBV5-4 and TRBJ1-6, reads ETGVTQSPTHLIKTRGQQVTLRCSSQSGHNTVSWYQQALGQGPQFIFQYYREEENGRGNFPPRFSGLQFPNYSSELNVNALELDDSALYLCASSFTGQGASPLHFGNGTRLTVT.

CDR3 coding DNA: TGTGCCAGCAGCCAATGGGGACAGGTAAACACCGGCTACACCTTC. The encoded protein is CASSQWGQVNTGYTF. The chain combines TRBV3-1 (or the pseudogene TRBV3-2) with TRBJ1-2; TRBD1 aligns across 8 bases. The junction had 10 bases not matched to a gene; V was cut back by 2 bases and J by 8 bases. The CDR3 extends over 15 amino acids. Germline CDR1 is LGHDT and CDR2 is YNNKEL (reference sequence).

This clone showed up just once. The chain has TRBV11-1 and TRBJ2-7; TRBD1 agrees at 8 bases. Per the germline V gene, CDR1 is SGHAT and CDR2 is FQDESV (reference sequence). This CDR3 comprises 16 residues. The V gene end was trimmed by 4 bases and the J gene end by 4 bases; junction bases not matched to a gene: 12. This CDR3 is CASSSNAAGGKYEQYF. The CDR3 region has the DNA TGTGCCAGCAGCTCGAACGCCGCAGGGGGCAAGTACGAGCAGTACTTC.

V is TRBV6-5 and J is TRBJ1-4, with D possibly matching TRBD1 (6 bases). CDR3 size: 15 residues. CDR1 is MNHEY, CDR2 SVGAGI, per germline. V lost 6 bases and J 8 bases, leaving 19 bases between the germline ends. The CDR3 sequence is CASSITGILGEKLFF. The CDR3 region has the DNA TGTGCCAGCAGCATCACAGGGATATTAGGGGAAAAACTGTTTTTT.

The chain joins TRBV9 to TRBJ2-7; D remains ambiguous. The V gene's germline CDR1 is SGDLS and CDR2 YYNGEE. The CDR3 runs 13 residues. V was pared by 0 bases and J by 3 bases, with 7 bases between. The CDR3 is CASSVVWDYEQYF. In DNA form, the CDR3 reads TGTGCCAGCAGCGTAGTATGGGACTACGAGCAGTACTTC.

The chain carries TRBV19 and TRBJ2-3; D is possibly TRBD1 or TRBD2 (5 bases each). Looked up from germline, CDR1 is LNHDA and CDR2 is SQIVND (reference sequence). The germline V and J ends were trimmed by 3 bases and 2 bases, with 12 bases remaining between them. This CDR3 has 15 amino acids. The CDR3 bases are TGTGCCAGTAGTATGATCGGGGCGAACACAGATACGCAGTATTTT. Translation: CASSMIGANTDTQYF.

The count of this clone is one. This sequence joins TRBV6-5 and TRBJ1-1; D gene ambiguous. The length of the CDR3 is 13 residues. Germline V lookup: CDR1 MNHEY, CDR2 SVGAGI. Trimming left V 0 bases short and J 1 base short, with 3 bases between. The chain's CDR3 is CASSYSRNTEAFF. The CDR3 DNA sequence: TGTGCCAGCAGTTACTCGCGGAACACTGAAGCTTTCTTT.

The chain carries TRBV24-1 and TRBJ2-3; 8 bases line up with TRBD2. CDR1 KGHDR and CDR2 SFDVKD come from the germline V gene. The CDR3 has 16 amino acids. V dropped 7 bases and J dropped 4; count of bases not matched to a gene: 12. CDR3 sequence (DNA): TGTGCCACCAGACACCGGGCGGGGGGCCTTCCAGATACGCAGTATTTT. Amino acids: CATRHRAGGLPDTQYF.

For the CDR3, the DNA is TGTGCCAGCAGTTACCCCCCCTACGAGCAGTACTTC. Translated, it gives CASSYPPYEQYF. The gene calls are TRBV6-6 and TRBJ2-7; D is ambiguous. Germline V lookup: CDR1 MNHNY, CDR2 SVGAGI (reference sequence). V lost 2 bases to trimming and J lost 2 bases, with 4 bases between them. This CDR3 is built from 12 residues.

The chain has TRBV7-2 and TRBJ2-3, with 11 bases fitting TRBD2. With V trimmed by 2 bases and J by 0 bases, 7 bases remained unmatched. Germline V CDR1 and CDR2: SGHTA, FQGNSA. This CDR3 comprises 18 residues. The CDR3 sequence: CASSLLAGGPRSTDTQYF. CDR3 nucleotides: TGTGCCAGCAGCTTATTAGCGGGGGGGCCCCGGAGCACAGATACGCAGTATTTT.

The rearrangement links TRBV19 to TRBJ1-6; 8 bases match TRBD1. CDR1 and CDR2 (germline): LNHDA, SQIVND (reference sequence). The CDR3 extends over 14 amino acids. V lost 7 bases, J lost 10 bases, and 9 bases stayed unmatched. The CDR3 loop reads CASTSNRGYSPLHF. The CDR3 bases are TGTGCCAGTACCTCGAACAGGGGGTACTCACCCCTCCACTTT. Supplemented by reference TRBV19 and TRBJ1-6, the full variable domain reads DGGITQSPKYLFRKEGQNVTLSCEQNLNHDAMYWYRQDPGQGLRLIYYSQIVNDFQKGDIAEGYSVSREKKESFPLTVTSAQKNPTAFYLCASTSNRGYSPLHFGNGTRLTVT.

DNA of the CDR3: TGTGCCACCGGAGGAGGGACACTGAACACTGAAGCTTTCTTT. Encoded protein: CATGGGTLNTEAFF. This chain uses TRBV6-5 with TRBJ1-1; tentative D call: TRBD1 (6 bases). The CDR3 is made up of 14 amino acids. Trimming removed 10 bases at V and 0 bases at J, with 15 bases between. The germline V gene encodes CDR1 MNHEY and CDR2 SVGAGI.

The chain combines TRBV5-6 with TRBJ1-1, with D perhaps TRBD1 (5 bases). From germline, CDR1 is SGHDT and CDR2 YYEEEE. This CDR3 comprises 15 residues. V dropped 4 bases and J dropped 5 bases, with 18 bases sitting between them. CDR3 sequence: CASSPTGGGGTEAFF. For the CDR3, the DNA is TGTGCCAGCAGCCCTACCGGTGGCGGGGGTACTGAAGCTTTCTTT.

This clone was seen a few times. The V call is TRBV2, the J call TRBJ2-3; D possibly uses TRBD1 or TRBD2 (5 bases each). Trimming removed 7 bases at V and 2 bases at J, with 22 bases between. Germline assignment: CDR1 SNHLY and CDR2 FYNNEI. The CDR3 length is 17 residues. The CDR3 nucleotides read TGTGCCAGCAAGGAGGATCAGGGACCACTATACACAGATACGCAGTATTTT. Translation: CASKEDQGPLYTDTQYF.

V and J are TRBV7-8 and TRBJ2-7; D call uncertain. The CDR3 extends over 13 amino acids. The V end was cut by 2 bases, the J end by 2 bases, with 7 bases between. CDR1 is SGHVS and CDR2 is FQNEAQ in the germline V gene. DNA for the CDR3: TGTGCCAGCAGCTTAAACAGAGCCTACGAGCAGTACTTC. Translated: CASSLNRAYEQYF.

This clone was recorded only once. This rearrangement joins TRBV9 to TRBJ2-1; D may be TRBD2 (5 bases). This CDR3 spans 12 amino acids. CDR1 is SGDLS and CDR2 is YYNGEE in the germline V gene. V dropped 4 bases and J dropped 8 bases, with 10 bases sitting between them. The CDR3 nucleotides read TGTGCCAGCAGCCCAACGGGGTATGAGCAGTTCTTC. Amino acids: CASSPTGYEQFF.

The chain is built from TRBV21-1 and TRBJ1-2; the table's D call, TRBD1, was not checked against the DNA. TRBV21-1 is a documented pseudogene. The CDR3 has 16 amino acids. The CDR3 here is CASGPRGSGANYGYTF. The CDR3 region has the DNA TGTGCCAGCGGGCCAAGGGGTAGTGGAGCTAACTATGGCTACACCTTC.

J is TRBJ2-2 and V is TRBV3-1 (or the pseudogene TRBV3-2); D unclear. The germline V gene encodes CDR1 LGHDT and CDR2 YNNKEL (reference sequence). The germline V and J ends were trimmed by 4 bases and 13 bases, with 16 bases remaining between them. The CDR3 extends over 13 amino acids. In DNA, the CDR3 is TGTGCCAGCAGCCCCCGACACGTTGCGTGGCTGTTTTTT. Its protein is CASSPRHVAWLFF.